Presented here are 26 T cell receptor beta chains from one specimen sequenced in a study of blood T cell repertoires in COVID-19. Sequencing was performed with immunoSEQ multiplex PCR; in TCRdb, only in-frame clones are kept and a portion is missing. The sample has over 100,000 clones, around 73% seen once. Sequencing was performed on peripheral blood. The receptors stem from a man aged 55 to 69 with active or convalescent COVID-19.

The rearrangement joins TRBV6-5 to TRBJ2-1, with a weak D call TRBD2 (5 bases). Germline assignment: CDR1 MNHEY and CDR2 SVGAGI. CDR3 length equals 15 residues. V lost 2 bases and J lost 5, with 13 bases in between. CDR3 sequence: CASSYTSGRNNEQFF. The CDR3 coding sequence is TGTGCCAGCAGTTACACCTCGGGGAGAAACAATGAGCAGTTCTTC.

This chain uses TRBV5-1 with TRBJ1-6; D is unresolved. V was cut by 0 bases and J by 4 bases, with 11 bases left in between. This CDR3 region has 16 residues. Germline V gene lookup returns CDR1 SGHRS and CDR2 YFSETQ. The CDR3 loop is CASSLAGNLYNSPLHF. The CDR3, as DNA: TGCGCCAGCAGCTTGGCCGGGAATCTTTATAATTCACCCCTCCACTTT.

The rearrangement joins TRBV28 to TRBJ1-6; 12 positions agree with TRBD1. This CDR3 contains 16 residues. Germline trimming cut 5 bases from V and 10 bases from J; bases unmatched to any gene: 9. Germline V CDR1 and CDR2: MDHEN, SYDVKM. Here the CDR3 reads CASSAPGQGASSPLHF. The DNA for the CDR3 is TGTGCCAGCAGTGCACCGGGACAGGGGGCGAGCTCACCCCTCCACTTT.

V and J are TRBV2 and TRBJ1-2; D perhaps matches TRBD1 (6 bases). This CDR3 has 13 residues. The ends were cut back, 2 bases at V and 4 bases at J, with 8 bases in the middle. CDR1 is SNHLY, CDR2 FYNNEI, per germline. CDR3: CASSETGFYGYTF. The CDR3, as DNA: TGTGCCAGCAGTGAAACAGGGTTCTATGGCTACACCTTC. The entire variable domain, with the rest obtained from reference TRBV2 and TRBJ1-2, is as follows: EPEVTQTPSHQVTQMGQEVILRCVPISNHLYFYWYRQILGQKVEFLVSFYNNEISEKSEIFDDQFSVERPDGSNFTLKIRSTKLEDSAMYFCASSETGFYGYTFGSGTRLTVV.

In DNA form, the CDR3 reads TGTGCCAGCAGCTCAAAAATGGGACAGCCCAACACTGAAGCTTTCTTT. Its protein is CASSSKMGQPNTEAFF. The V call is TRBV7-9, the J call TRBJ1-1; TRBD1 aligns across 7 bases. The CDR3 consists of 16 residues. Trimming cost V 4 bases and J 2 bases; bases outside gene matches: 10. The germline gives CDR1 SEHNR, CDR2 FQNEAQ (reference sequence).

The chain joins TRBV2 to TRBJ2-2; TRBD1 agrees at 11 bases. From germline, CDR1 is SNHLY and CDR2 FYNNEI. The CDR3 extends over 13 amino acids. V trimming: 6 bases; J trimming: 8 bases; junction bases outside the gene matches: 2. The CDR3 sequence is CASRGQGEGELFF. The CDR3 nucleotides read TGTGCCAGCAGGGGACAGGGGGAGGGGGAGCTGTTTTTT.

This chain joins TRBV7-2 and TRBJ2-4; D might be TRBD2 (5 bases). Between the trimmed V and J ends, which lost 1 base and 0 bases, there was a span of 7 bases. CDR3 length: 15 amino acids. CDR1 and CDR2 (germline): SGHTA, FQGNSA. CDR3 residues: CASSLGRTAKNIQYF. CDR3 nucleotide sequence: TGTGCCAGCAGCTTAGGGAGGACAGCCAAAAACATTCAGTACTTC.

By sample fraction, this clone is medium-sized (0.01 to 0.1%). In the same sample, other DNA sequences code for this CDR3. The chain links TRBV9 to TRBJ1-3, with TRBD1 identical over 7 bases. Germline values: CDR1 SGDLS, CDR2 YYNGEE. The CDR3 covers 14 residues. V dropped 3 bases and J dropped 0; count of bases not matched to a gene: 0. The CDR3 loop is CASSAGGSGNTIYF. CDR3 DNA sequence: TGTGCCAGCAGCGCAGGGGGCTCTGGAAACACCATATATTTT.

This chain connects TRBV19 to TRBJ2-2; 11 bases are a match to TRBD2. The CDR3 has 15 amino acids. CDR1 LNHDA and CDR2 SQIVND come from the germline V gene (reference sequence). J gave up 4 bases and V 5 bases, and 3 bases lay outside the gene matches. CDR3 nucleotide sequence: TGTGCCAGTAGTGTGCTAGCGGGAGGCACCGGGGAGCTGTTTTTT. This sequence encodes CASSVLAGGTGELFF.

This chain connects TRBV28 to TRBJ1-2; D not resolved. V dropped 5 bases and J dropped 4 bases, with 11 bases sitting between them. Looked up from germline, CDR1 is MDHEN and CDR2 is SYDVKM. CDR3 length equals 13 residues. CDR3 sequence: CASSTDLRYGYTF. In nucleotides, the CDR3 is TGTGCCAGCAGTACCGACTTACGCTATGGCTACACCTTC.

The chain links TRBV6-6 to TRBJ1-5; TRBD1 might be the D (5 bases). The CDR3 totals 15 residues. From germline, CDR1 is MNHNY and CDR2 SVGAGI (reference sequence). Trimming cost V 0 bases and J 0 bases, with 6 bases left between them. CDR3 sequence: CASSYSGRSNQPQHF. CDR3 sequence (DNA): TGTGCCAGCAGTTACTCGGGGCGTAGCAATCAGCCCCAGCATTTT.

The sample holds one count of this clone. The chain joins TRBV3-1 (or the pseudogene TRBV3-2) to TRBJ2-3; 12 nucleotides agree with TRBD2. This CDR3 has 17 amino acids. With 4 bases clipped from V and 0 bases from J, the junction kept 5 bases outside the gene matches. Germline-derived CDR1 and CDR2 are LGHDT and YNNKEL (reference sequence). The CDR3 loop is CASSLTSGSLSTDTQYF. CDR3 DNA: TGTGCCAGCAGCCTGACTAGCGGGAGCCTTAGCACAGATACGCAGTATTTT.

The V and J genes are TRBV5-6 and TRBJ1-4, with D unclear. Trimming took off 0 bases at V and 4 bases at J, with 13 bases between the two ends. Germline CDR1 is SGHDT and CDR2 is YYEEEE. This CDR3 region has 16 residues. Here the CDR3 DNA reads TGTGCCAGCAGCTTGGCTACGGTACCATATAATGAAAAACTGTTTTTT. This encodes CASSLATVPYNEKLFF.

The chain carries TRBV11-2 and TRBJ2-5; possible D gene TRBD2, 5 bases. Germline values: CDR1 SGHAT, CDR2 FQNNGV. This CDR3 comprises 13 residues. The V and J ends lost 5 bases and 4 bases respectively, with 11 bases between them. CDR3 DNA: TGTGCCAGCAGCCAACTAGGTGGAGAGACCCAGTACTTC. Translation: CASSQLGGETQYF.

This clone came up once. J is TRBJ2-3 and V is TRBV25-1, with 8 positions matching TRBD2. Trimming removed 3 bases from V and 4 bases from J; junction bases left unmatched: 6. Germline V gene data show CDR1 as MGHDK and CDR2 as SYGVNS. The CDR3 consists of 15 residues. The DNA for the CDR3 is TGTGCCAGCAGTGAGACAGCGGGAGTGGCAGATACGCAGTATTTT. This gives the protein CASSETAGVADTQYF. The full variable domain, completed using reference TRBV25-1 and TRBJ2-3, is EADIYQTPRYLVIGTGKKITLECSQTMGHDKMYWYQQDPGMELHLIHYSYGVNSTEKGDLSSESTVSRIRTEHFPLTLESARPSHTSQYLCASSETAGVADTQYFGPGTRLTVL.

This clone was seen only a few times. The chain employs TRBV29-1 and TRBJ1-1; D might be TRBD1 (5 bases). CDR1 is SQVTM and CDR2 is ANQGSEA in the germline V gene. V was cut by 5 bases and J by 1 base, with 14 bases left in between. CDR3 size: 14 residues. The CDR3 spells CSVKGHAGNTEAFF. The CDR3 nucleotides read TGCAGCGTTAAAGGACACGCTGGGAACACTGAAGCTTTCTTT.

The chain couples TRBV6-5 to TRBJ1-2, with 9 bases identical to TRBD1. The junction had 9 bases not matched to a gene; V was cut back by 5 bases and J by 8 bases. Per the germline V gene, CDR1 is MNHEY and CDR2 is SVGAGI. The CDR3 has 14 residues. CDR3 region: CASSRTGTGKGYTF. As DNA, the CDR3 is TGTGCCAGCAGTCGTACCGGGACAGGGAAAGGCTACACCTTC.

The rearrangement links TRBV2 to TRBJ2-7; D perhaps matches TRBD2 (6 bases). The CDR3 runs 14 residues. From germline, CDR1 is SNHLY and CDR2 FYNNEI. V shed 6 bases and J shed 6 bases, with 18 bases lying between them. The CDR3 loop is CASSYTLGGREQYV. DNA of the CDR3: TGTGCCAGCAGCTATACGCTAGGAGGGCGCGAGCAGTACGTC.

The genes are TRBV7-6 and TRBJ1-1, with 8 nucleotides matching TRBD1. The V segment lost 5 bases and the J segment 1 base; nucleotides outside the gene matches: 12. The CDR3 has 17 amino acids. Germline assignment: CDR1 SGHVS and CDR2 FNYEAQ. CDR3: CASSPFTWTGPNTEAFF. The CDR3 nucleotides are TGTGCCAGCAGCCCCTTTACTTGGACAGGGCCGAACACTGAAGCTTTCTTT.

V and J are TRBV18 and TRBJ2-3; D is possibly TRBD1 (6 bases). Germline V gene data show CDR1 as KGHSH and CDR2 as LQKENI. The CDR3 loop spans 17 amino acids. The germline V and J ends were trimmed by 2 bases and 0 bases, with 15 bases remaining between them. The CDR3 is CASSPRGGPGSTDTQYF. The CDR3 region has the DNA TGTGCCAGCTCACCAAGAGGGGGACCGGGGAGCACAGATACGCAGTATTTT.

At least ten counts were recorded for this clone. The chain employs TRBV10-1 and TRBJ2-2, with a tentative D call TRBD1 (6 bases). Germline CDR1 is WNHNN and CDR2 is SYGVQD (reference sequence). CDR3 size: 15 residues. Trimming took off 5 bases at V and 5 bases at J, with 15 bases between the two ends. CDR3 amino acids: CASSSDSRRTGELFF. In DNA, the CDR3 is TGCGCCAGCAGTTCGGACAGCAGACGGACCGGGGAGCTGTTTTTT.

This clone has only one observation. J is TRBJ1-6 and V is TRBV27; possibly TRBD1 for D (6 bases). The germline gives CDR1 MNHEY, CDR2 SMNVEV (reference sequence). This CDR3 comprises 21 residues. The V end was cut by 4 bases, the J end by 0 bases, with 25 bases between. The CDR3 sequence: CASSSRLPGHGLSSYNSPLHF. In DNA, the CDR3 is TGTGCCAGCAGTTCCCGCTTACCGGGACACGGTTTAAGCTCCTATAATTCACCCCTCCACTTT.

This clone was seen only a few times. The chain links TRBV24-1 to TRBJ2-3; 8 bases fit TRBD1. From germline, CDR1 is KGHDR and CDR2 SFDVKD. V was pared by 2 bases and J by 1 base, with 10 bases of the junction left unmatched. The CDR3 has 18 residues. CDR3 coding DNA: TGTGCCACCAGTGATTCTCTGGACAGGGTCGGGCGCACAGATACGCAGTATTTT. The encoded protein is CATSDSLDRVGRTDTQYF.

The chain links TRBV5-1 to TRBJ1-1; possible D gene TRBD1, 6 bases. Deletions cut 4 bases from V and 0 bases from J, with 16 bases between. Per the germline V gene, CDR1 is SGHRS and CDR2 is YFSETQ. The CDR3 runs to 16 residues. The CDR3 DNA reads as TGCGCCAGCAGCCTCCGGACAGAGATGATGAACACTGAAGCTTTCTTT. It translates to CASSLRTEMMNTEAFF.

V gene TRBV28 combines with J gene TRBJ2-3, with 12 bases that match TRBD2. CDR1 and CDR2 (germline): MDHEN, SYDVKM. This CDR3 spans 16 amino acids. The trim removed 6 bases at V and 5 bases at J, leaving 9 bases unmatched. In DNA, the CDR3 is TGTGCCAGCAGCCCCCGACTAGCGGGAGTGGTAGATACGCAGTATTTT. As protein: CASSPRLAGVVDTQYF.

The chain employs TRBV27 and TRBJ2-3; tentative D call: TRBD2 (6 bases). Germline V gives CDR1 MNHEY, CDR2 SMNVEV (reference sequence). There are 19 residues in the CDR3. V gave up 2 bases and J gave up 2 bases, with 23 bases separating them. The CDR3 DNA is TGTGCCAGCAGTTTAATTGGTAGGCGCGGGGCAGTCTTCACAGATACGCAGTATTTT. Its protein product is CASSLIGRRGAVFTDTQYF.